Detailed here is one T cell receptor (beta chain). Using immunoSEQ multiplex PCR, the repertoire was profiled, and TCRdb retains in-frame clones only, with some absent. Here the sample spans some 330,000 clones, 75% to 90% being singletons. These data originate in a study of blood T cell repertoires in COVID-19. Cohort 3 donors were reported recovered after two negative PCRs, clearance, or symptom resolution. This CDR3 has 17 amino acids. Trimming took off 9 bases at V and 3 bases at J, with 24 bases between the two ends. Germline V gene data show CDR1 as LNHDA and CDR2 as SQIVND (reference sequence).

The genes are TRBV19 and TRBJ1-5, with D maybe TRBD1 (6 bases). What was sequenced was PBMCs or T cells enriched from blood (not recorded which). This clonotype originated in a man younger than 45 who had recovered from COVID-19. The CDR3 sequence: CASKGTLLSFANQPQHF. The CDR3 nucleotides read TGTGCCAGCAAGGGGACACTCTTGTCCTTCGCCAATCAGCCCCAGCATTTT.